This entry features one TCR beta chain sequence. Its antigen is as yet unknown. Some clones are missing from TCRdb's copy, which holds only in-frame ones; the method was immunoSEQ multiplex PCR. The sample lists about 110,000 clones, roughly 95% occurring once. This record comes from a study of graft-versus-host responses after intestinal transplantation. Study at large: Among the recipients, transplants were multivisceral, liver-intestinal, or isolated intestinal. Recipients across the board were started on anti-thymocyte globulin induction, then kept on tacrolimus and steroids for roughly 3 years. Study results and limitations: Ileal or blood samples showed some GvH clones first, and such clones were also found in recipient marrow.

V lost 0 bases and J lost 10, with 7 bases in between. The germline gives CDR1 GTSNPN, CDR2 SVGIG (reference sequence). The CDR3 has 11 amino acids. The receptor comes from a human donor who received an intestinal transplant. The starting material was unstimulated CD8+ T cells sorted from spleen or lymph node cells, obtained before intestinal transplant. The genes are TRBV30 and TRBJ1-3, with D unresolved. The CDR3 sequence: CAWSVGGTIYF. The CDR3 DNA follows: TGTGCCTGGAGTGTGGGTGGGACCATATATTTT.